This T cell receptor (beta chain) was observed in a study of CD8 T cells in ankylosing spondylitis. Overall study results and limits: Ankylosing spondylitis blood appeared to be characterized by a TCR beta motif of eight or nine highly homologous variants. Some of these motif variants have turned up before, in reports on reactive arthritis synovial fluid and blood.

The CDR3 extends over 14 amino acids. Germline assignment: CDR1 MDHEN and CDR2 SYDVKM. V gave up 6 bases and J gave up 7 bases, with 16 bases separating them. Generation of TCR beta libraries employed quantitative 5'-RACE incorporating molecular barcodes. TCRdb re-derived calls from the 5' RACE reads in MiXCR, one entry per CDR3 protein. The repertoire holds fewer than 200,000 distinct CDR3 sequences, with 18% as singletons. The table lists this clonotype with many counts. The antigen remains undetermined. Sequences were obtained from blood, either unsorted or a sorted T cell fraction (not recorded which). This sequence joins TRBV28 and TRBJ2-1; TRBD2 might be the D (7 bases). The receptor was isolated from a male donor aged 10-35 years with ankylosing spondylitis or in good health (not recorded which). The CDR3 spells CASRTAGAGNEQFF. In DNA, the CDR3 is TGTGCCAGCAGAACGGCGGGGGCGGGGAATGAGCAGTTCTTC.